One and the same sample provided the 9 T cell receptor beta chains below, sequenced in a study of T cells in Graves' hyperthyroidism and ophthalmopathy. Researchers amplified the TCR beta CDR3 regions from RNA transcripts. RT-PCR in the first round (using the HTBI primer set) targeted the TCR CDR3. TCRdb called the multiplex PCR reads again in MiXCR, with one record for every CDR3 protein. The data hold 450,000 to 650,000 distinct CDR3 sequences, with about a sixth observed a single time. The specimen was blood. The receptors were gathered from a woman between 18 and 30 years old with Graves' ophthalmopathy.

This chain uses TRBV28 with TRBJ1-1, with 8 bases that match TRBD1. Germline V gene data show CDR1 as MDHEN and CDR2 as SYDVKM. The CDR3 spans 17 residues. With V trimmed by 8 bases and J by 3 bases, 17 bases remained unmatched. The CDR3 loop is CASGYQGANPRDTEAFF. The CDR3 DNA sequence: TGTGCCAGCGGTTATCAGGGGGCGAACCCTAGAGACACTGAAGCTTTCTTT.

In its sample, this clonotype was seen many times. V usage is TRBV18 and J usage is TRBJ2-3, with TRBD2 as a possible D gene (5 bases). V lost 1 base and J lost 0, with 8 bases in between. This CDR3 comprises 15 residues. CDR1 and CDR2 from the germline V gene are KGHSH and LQKENI. CDR3 DNA sequence: TGTGCCAGCTCACCACAAGAGGGAAGCACAGATACGCAGTATTTT. It specifies CASSPQEGSTDTQYF.

Turning to this clonotype: One junction end disagrees with the germline gene, perhaps due to a read error. This chain uses TRBV19 with TRBJ1-2; TRBD1 aligns across 7 bases. The CDR3 sequence is 16 residues long. Germline V gene data show CDR1 as LNHDA and CDR2 as SQIVND (reference sequence). The CDR3 nucleotides read TGTGCCAGTAGTCGGGACAGCCTGGGGGGGCTGTATGGCTGCACCTTC. It codes for CASSRDSLGGLYGCTF.

This clonotype was seen a few times. The rearrangement uses TRBV6-6 and TRBJ2-2; D gene uncertain. The CDR3 covers 14 residues. Germline CDR1 reads MNHNY; CDR2 reads SVGAGI (reference sequence). The V and J ends lost 0 bases and 3 bases respectively, with 5 bases between them. The CDR3 nucleotides are TGTGCCAGCAGTTACTCCATTGACACCGGGGAGCTGTTTTTT. Its translation is CASSYSIDTGELFF.

This clonotype was observed many times. The rearrangement links TRBV7-2 to TRBJ1-1; 7 bases map to TRBD1. This CDR3 has 14 residues. Losses at the gene ends were 5 bases for V and 1 base for J; bases not matched to a gene: 4. Germline loops: CDR1 SGHTA, CDR2 FQGNSA. CDR3 sequence (DNA): TGTGCCAGCAGCCGGCGGACAGGGAACACTGAAGCTTTCTTT. Its protein is CASSRRTGNTEAFF.

This clonotype has at least ten counts. The CDR3 bases are TGTGCCAGCAGTCCCCAGGACAGGGTCAGAGGCTACACCTTC. Protein sequence: CASSPQDRVRGYTF. V usage is TRBV12-3 or TRBV12-4 and J usage is TRBJ1-2, with 8 positions matching TRBD1. The CDR3 has 14 amino acids. The junction had 10 bases not matched to a gene; V was cut back by 5 bases and J by 8 bases.

A few counts support this clonotype. The rearrangement joins TRBV19 to TRBJ2-3; D is perhaps TRBD1 (5 bases). The CDR3 extends over 13 amino acids. CDR1 is LNHDA and CDR2 is SQIVND in the germline V gene (reference sequence). The germline V and J ends were trimmed by 6 bases and 6 bases, with 13 bases remaining between them. The CDR3 is CASSKGVLDTQYF. CDR3 DNA sequence: TGTGCCAGTAGCAAAGGGGTACTGGATACGCAGTATTTT.

This clonotype has at least ten counts. This chain connects TRBV9 to TRBJ2-7; either TRBD1 or TRBD2 may fit D (6 bases each). V shed 4 bases and J shed 5 bases, with 13 bases lying between them. The CDR3 runs 13 residues. CDR1 SGDLS and CDR2 YYNGEE come from the germline V gene. CDR3 in amino acids: CASSRGGIDEQYF. The CDR3 nucleotides are TGTGCCAGCAGCCGAGGGGGGATCGACGAGCAGTACTTC.

This chain joins TRBV4-1 and TRBJ2-7; D gene uncertain. The CDR3 is 15 residues long. CDR1 MGHRA and CDR2 YSYEKL come from the germline V gene. Trimming shortened V by 0 bases and J by 2 bases, and 11 bases separated the two germline ends. CDR3 DNA: TGCGCCAGCAGCCAAGAGGTGCGACGGGCCTACGAGCAGTACTTC. Translating it yields CASSQEVRRAYEQYF.